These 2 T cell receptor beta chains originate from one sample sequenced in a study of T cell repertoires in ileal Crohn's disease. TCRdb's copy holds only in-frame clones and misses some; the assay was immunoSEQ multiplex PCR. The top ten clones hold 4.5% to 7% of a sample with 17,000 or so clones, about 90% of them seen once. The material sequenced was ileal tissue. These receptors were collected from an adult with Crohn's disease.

DNA of the CDR3: TGTGCCAGCAGCCCGGGGGGTTACAATGAGCAGTTCTTC. This gives the protein CASSPGGYNEQFF. The rearrangement joins TRBV6-4 to TRBJ2-1, with TRBD2 matching 7 bases. This CDR3 comprises 13 residues. CDR1 and CDR2 (germline): MRHNA, SNTAGT. The junction had 3 bases not matched to a gene; V was cut back by 6 bases and J by 4 bases.

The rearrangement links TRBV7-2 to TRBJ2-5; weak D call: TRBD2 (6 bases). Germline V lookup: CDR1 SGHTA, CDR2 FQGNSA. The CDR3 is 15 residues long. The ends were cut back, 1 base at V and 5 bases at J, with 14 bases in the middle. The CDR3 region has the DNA TGTGCCAGCAGCTTAGTCGGCGGGATTGGTGAGACCCAGTACTTC. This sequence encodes CASSLVGGIGETQYF.